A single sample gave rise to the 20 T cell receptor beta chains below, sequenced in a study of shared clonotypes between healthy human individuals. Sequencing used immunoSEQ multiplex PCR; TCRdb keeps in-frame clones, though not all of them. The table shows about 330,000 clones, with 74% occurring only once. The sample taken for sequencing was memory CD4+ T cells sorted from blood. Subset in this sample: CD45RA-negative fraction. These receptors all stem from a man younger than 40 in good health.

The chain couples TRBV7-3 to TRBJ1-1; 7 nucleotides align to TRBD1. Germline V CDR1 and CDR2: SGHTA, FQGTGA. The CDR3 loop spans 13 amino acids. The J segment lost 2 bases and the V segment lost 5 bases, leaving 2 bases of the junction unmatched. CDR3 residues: CASSRQGNTEAFF. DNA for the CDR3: TGTGCCAGCAGCCGACAGGGTAACACTGAAGCTTTCTTT.

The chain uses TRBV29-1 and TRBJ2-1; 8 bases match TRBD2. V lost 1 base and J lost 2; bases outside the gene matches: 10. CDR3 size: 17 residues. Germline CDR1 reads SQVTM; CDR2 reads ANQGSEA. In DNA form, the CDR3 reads TGCAGCGTTGAAGGGGGAGGAGCGGGAGCCCCCTACAATGAGCAGTTCTTC. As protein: CSVEGGGAGAPYNEQFF.

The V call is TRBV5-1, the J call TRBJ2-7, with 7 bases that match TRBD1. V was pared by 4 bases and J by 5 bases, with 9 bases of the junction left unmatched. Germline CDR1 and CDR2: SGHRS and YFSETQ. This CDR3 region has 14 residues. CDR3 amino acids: CASSPRQGSNEQYF. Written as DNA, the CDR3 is TGCGCCAGCAGCCCCCGACAGGGTTCAAACGAGCAGTACTTC.

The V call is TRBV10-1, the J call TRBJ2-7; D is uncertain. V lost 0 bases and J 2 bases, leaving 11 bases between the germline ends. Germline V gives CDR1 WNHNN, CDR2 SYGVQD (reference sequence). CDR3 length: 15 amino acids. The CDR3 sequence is CASSESGQRAYEQYF. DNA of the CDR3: TGCGCCAGCAGTGAGTCGGGCCAACGGGCCTACGAGCAGTACTTC.

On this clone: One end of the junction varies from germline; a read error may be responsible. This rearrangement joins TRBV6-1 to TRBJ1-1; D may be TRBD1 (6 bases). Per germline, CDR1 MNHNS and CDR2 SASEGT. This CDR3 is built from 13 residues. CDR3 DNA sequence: TGTGCCAGCAGAGGAACAGGGAACGCTGAAGCTTTCTTT. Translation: CASRGTGNAEAFF.

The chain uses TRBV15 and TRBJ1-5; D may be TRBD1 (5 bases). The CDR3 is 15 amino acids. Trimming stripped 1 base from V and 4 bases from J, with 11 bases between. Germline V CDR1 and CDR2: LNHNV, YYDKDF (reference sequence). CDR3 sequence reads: CATSRVTGGNQPQHF. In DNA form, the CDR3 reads TGTGCCACCAGCAGAGTCACGGGGGGGAATCAGCCCCAGCATTTT.

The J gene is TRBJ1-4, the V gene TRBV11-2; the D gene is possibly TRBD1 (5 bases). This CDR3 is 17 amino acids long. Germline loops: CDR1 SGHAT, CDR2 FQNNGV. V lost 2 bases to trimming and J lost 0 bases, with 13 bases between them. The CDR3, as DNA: TGTGCCAGCAGCTTACCCTTGAGGGGTCCAACTAATGAAAAACTGTTTTTT. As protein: CASSLPLRGPTNEKLFF. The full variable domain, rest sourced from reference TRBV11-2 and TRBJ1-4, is EAGVAQSPRYKIIEKRQSVAFWCNPISGHATLYWYQQILGQGPKLLIQFQNNGVVDDSQLPKDRFSAERLKGVDSTLKIQPAKLEDSAVYLCASSLPLRGPTNEKLFFGSGTQLSVL.

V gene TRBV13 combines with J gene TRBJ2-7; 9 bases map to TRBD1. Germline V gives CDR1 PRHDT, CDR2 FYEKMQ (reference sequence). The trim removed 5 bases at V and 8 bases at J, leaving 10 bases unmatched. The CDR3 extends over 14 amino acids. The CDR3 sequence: CASSPGQGLGKQYF. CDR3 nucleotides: TGTGCCAGCAGCCCTGGACAGGGGTTAGGAAAGCAGTACTTC. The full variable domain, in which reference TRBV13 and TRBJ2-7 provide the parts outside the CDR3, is AAGVIQSPRHLIKEKRETATLKCYPIPRHDTVYWYQQGPGQDPQFLISFYEKMQSDKGSIPDRFSAQQFSDYHSELNMSSLELGDSALYFCASSPGQGLGKQYFGPGTRLTVT.

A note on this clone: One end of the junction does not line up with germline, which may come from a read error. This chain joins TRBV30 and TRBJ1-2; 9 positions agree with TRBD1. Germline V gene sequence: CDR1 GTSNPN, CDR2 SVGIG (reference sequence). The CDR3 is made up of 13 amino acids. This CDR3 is CAWTGITGGRNIF. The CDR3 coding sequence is TGTGCCTGGACCGGAATAACAGGGGGCCGCAATATCTTC.

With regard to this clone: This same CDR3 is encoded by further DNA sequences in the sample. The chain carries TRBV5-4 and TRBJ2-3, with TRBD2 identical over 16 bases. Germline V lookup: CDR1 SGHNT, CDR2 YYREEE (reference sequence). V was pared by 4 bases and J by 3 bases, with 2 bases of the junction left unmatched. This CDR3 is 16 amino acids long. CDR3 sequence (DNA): TGTGCCAGCAGCCTGGGACTAGCGGGAGGGACAGATACGCAGTATTTT. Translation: CASSLGLAGGTDTQYF.

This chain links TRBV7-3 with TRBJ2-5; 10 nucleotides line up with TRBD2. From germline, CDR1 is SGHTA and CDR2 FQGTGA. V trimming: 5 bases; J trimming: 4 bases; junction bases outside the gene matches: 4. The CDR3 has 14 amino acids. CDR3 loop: CASSKVAGGETQYF. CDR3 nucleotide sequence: TGTGCCAGCAGCAAAGTAGCGGGAGGAGAGACCCAGTACTTC.

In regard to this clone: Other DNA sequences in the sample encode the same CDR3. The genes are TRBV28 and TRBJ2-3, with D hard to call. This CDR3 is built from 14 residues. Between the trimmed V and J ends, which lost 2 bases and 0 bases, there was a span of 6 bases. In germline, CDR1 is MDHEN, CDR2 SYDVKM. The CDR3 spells CASSLGGSTDTQYF. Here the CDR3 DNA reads TGTGCCAGCAGTTTAGGCGGTAGCACAGATACGCAGTATTTT.

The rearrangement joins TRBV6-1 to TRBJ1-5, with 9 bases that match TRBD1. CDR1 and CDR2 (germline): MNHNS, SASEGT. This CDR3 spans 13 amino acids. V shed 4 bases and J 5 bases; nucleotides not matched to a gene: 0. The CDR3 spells CASSGQGDQPQHF. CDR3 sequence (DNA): TGTGCCAGCAGTGGACAGGGGGATCAGCCCCAGCATTTT.

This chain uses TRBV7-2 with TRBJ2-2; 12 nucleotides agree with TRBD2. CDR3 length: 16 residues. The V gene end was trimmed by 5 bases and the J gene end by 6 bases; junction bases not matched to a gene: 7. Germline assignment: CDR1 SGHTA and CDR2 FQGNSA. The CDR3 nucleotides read TGTGCCAGCAGCCAGACTAGCGGGAGTCTTGCCGGGGAGCTGTTTTTT. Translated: CASSQTSGSLAGELFF. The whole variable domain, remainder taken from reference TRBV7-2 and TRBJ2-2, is GAGVSQSPSNKVTEKGKDVELRCDPISGHTALYWYRQSLGQGLEFLIYFQGNSAPDKSGLPSDRFSAERTGGSVSTLTIQRTQQEDSAVYLCASSQTSGSLAGELFFGEGSRLTVL.

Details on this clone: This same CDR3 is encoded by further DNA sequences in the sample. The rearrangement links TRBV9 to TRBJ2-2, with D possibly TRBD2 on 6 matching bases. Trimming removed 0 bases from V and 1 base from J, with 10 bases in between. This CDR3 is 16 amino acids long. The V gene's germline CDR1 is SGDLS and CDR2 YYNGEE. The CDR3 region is CASSVGGSGNTGELFF. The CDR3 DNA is TGTGCCAGCAGCGTAGGTGGTAGCGGGAACACCGGGGAGCTGTTTTTT.

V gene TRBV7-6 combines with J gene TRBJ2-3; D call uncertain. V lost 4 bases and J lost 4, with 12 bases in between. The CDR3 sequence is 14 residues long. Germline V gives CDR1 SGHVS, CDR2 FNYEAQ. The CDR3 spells CASSSPGNSDTQYF. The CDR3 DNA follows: TGTGCCAGCAGCTCCCCTGGAAACTCAGATACGCAGTATTTT.

The CDR3 is CASSLTGLAGAPFSSTQYF. In DNA form, the CDR3 reads TGTGCCAGCAGCTTAACAGGACTAGCGGGAGCCCCCTTTAGCAGTACGCAGTATTTT. J is TRBJ2-3 and V is TRBV7-9, with TRBD2 matching 13 bases. CDR3 size: 19 residues. Unmatched junction bases numbered 16, after V lost 2 bases and J lost 8 bases. From germline, CDR1 is SEHNR and CDR2 FQNEAQ (reference sequence).

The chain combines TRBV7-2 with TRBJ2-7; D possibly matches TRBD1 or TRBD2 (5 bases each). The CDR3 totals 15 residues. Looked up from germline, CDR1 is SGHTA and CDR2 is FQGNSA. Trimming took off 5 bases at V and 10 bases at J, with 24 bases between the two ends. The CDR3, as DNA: TGTGCCAGCAGCCCCGCCGGGGCAGGGAAGAGCCGACAGTACTTC. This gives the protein CASSPAGAGKSRQYF.

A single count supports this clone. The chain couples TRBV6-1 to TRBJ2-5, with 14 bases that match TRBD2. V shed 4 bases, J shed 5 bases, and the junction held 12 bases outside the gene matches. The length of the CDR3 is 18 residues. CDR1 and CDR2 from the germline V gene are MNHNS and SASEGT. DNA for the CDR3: TGTGCCAGCAGTGCCCAAGGGACTAGCGGGAGAGGTCGGGAGACCCAGTACTTC. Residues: CASSAQGTSGRGRETQYF.

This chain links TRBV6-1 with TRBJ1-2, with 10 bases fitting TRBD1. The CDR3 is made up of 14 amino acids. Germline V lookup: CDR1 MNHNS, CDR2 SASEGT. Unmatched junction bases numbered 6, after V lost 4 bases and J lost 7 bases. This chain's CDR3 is CASSGRQGAGGYTF. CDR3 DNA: TGTGCCAGCAGTGGGAGACAGGGGGCTGGTGGCTACACCTTC.